This T cell receptor (beta chain) was captured in a study of blood T cell repertoires in COVID-19. Turning to the study itself: COVID-19 samples from acute and convalescent phases originated in the United States, Italy and Spain.

As processed by the authors: Amplifying reference gene primers gave estimates of nucleated cell counts. Profiled with immunoSEQ multiplex PCR; TCRdb holds only in-frame clones, not every one. The DNA gave D and trimming, while V, J and clone size come from that table. The sample holds about 110,000 clones, about 89% seen once. This CDR3 region has 15 residues. Germline V gene lookup returns CDR1 SGHKS and CDR2 YYEKEE (reference sequence). The V and J ends lost 4 bases and 6 bases, in that order; junction bases with no gene match: 6. V gene TRBV5-5 combines with J gene TRBJ1-6; TRBD1 agrees at 8 bases. Source material: peripheral blood. The sequence was collected from a man aged 40-50 years with active or convalescent COVID-19. The CDR3 region has the DNA TGTGCCAGCAGCATCCAGGGGGCTAGTAATTCACCCCTCCACTTT. Translating it yields CASSIQGASNSPLHF.